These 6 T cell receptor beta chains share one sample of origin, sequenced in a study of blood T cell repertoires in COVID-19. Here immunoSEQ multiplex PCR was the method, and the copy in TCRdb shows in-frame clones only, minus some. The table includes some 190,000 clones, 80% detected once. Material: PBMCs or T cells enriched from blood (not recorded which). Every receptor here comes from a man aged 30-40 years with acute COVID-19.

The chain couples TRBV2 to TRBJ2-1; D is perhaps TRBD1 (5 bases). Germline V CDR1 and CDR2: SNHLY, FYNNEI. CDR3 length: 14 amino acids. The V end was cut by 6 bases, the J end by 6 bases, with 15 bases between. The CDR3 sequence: CASRGRVGGNEQFF. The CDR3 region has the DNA TGTGCCAGCAGAGGCAGGGTCGGTGGCAATGAGCAGTTCTTC.

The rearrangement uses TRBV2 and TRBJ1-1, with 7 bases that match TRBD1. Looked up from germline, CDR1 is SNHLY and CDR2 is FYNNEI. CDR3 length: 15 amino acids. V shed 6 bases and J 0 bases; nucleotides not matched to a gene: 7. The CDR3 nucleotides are TGTGCCAGCAGAAACCCGACAGGGATGAACACTGAAGCTTTCTTT. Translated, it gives CASRNPTGMNTEAFF.

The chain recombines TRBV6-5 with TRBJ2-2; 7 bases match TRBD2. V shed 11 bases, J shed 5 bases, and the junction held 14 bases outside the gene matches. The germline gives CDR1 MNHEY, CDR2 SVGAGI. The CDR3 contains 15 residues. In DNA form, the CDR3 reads TGTGCCTCCCAAGGGAGGGCAATTTTGACCGGGGAGCTGTTTTTT. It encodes CASQGRAILTGELFF.

The CDR3 region is CASSPGAGGRVEETQYF. The CDR3 bases are TGTGCCAGCAGTCCGGGAGCGGGGGGGCGTGTCGAAGAGACCCAGTACTTC. The chain couples TRBV11-2 to TRBJ2-5; 10 positions match TRBD2. This CDR3 comprises 17 residues. The germline V gene has CDR1 SGHAT and CDR2 FQNNGV. The V gene end was trimmed by 6 bases and the J gene end by 3 bases; junction bases not matched to a gene: 13.

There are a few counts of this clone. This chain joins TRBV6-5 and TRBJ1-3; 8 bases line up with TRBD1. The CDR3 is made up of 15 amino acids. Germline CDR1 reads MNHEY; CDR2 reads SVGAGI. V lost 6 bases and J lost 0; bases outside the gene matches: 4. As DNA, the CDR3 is TGTGCCAGCAGAGACAGGGGCCTCTCTGGAAACACCATATATTTT. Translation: CASRDRGLSGNTIYF.

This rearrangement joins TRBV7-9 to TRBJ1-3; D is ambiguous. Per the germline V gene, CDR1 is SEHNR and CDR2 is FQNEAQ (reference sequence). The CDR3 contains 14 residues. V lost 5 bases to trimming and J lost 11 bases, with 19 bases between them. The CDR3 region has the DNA TGTGCCAGCAGCGCCCAAACGGGGTTAAGGTCCATATATTTT. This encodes CASSAQTGLRSIYF.